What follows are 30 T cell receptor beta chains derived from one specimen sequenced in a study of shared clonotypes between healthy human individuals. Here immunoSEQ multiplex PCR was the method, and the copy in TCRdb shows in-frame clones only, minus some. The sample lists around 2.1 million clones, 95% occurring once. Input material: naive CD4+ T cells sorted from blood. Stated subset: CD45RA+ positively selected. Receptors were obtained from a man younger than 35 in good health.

CDR3 DNA: TGTGCCAGCACCCATCCGGGACAGGGGATGCGAGGCTACACCTTC. It is translated as CASTHPGQGMRGYTF. This sequence joins TRBV28 and TRBJ1-2; 10 nucleotides line up with TRBD1. Trimming cost V 7 bases and J 8 bases; bases outside gene matches: 13. The CDR3 contains 15 residues. Germline assignment: CDR1 MDHEN and CDR2 SYDVKM.

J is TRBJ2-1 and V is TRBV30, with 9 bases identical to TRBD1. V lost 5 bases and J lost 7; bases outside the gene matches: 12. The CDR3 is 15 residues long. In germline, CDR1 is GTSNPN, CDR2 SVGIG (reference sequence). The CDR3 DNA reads TGTGCCTGGTCGAAGGGACAGGGACGCACGAATGAGCAGTTCTTC. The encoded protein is CAWSKGQGRTNEQFF.

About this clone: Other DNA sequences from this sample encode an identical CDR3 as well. The CDR3: CASSLGGGLAKNIQYF. CDR3 coding DNA: TGTGCCAGCAGCTTGGGCGGGGGGCTGGCCAAAAACATTCAGTACTTC. The V gene is TRBV5-4, the J gene TRBJ2-4, with 8 bases fitting TRBD2. CDR3 length: 16 residues. From germline, CDR1 is SGHNT and CDR2 YYREEE (reference sequence). The J segment lost 1 base and the V segment lost 0 bases, leaving 3 bases of the junction unmatched.

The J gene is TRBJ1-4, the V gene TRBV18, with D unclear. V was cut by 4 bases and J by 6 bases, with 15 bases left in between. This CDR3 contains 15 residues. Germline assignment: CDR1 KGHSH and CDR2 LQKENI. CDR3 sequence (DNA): TGTGCCAGCTCACAGGGTTCATCTACTTATGAAAAACTGTTTTTT. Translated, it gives CASSQGSSTYEKLFF.

The CDR3 is CSVFPDSSFNYGYTF. The CDR3 DNA sequence: TGCAGCGTTTTCCCGGACAGTTCTTTTAACTATGGCTACACCTTC. The chain combines TRBV29-1 with TRBJ1-2; a weak D match, TRBD1 (6 bases). Germline CDR1 is SQVTM and CDR2 is ANQGSEA. This CDR3 is built from 15 residues. V lost 5 bases and J lost 1, with 17 bases in between.

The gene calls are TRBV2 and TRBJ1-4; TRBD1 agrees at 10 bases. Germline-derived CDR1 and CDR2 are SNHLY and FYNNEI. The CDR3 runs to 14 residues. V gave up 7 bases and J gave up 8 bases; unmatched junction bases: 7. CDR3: CASKDDRGREKLFF. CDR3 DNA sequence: TGTGCCAGCAAGGATGACAGGGGGCGGGAAAAACTGTTTTTT.

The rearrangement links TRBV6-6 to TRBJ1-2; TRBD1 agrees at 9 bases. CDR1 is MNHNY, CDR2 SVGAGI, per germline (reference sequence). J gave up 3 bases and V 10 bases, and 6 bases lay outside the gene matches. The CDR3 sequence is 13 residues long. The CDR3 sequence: CATHRDRDYGYTF. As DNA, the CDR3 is TGTGCCACCCACAGGGACAGGGACTATGGCTACACCTTC.

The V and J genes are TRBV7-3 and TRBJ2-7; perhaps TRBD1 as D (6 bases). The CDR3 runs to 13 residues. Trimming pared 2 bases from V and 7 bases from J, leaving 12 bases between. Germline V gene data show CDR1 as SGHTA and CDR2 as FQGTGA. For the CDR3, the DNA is TGTGCCAGCAGCTTAGGGGACACGGGGGAGCAGTACTTC. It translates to CASSLGDTGEQYF.

CDR3 sequence: CASRTGISQSGNTIYF. The CDR3 coding sequence is TGCGCCAGCCGGACCGGGATCTCGCAGTCCGGAAACACCATATATTTT. The chain uses TRBV5-1 and TRBJ1-3, with D hard to call. Germline V CDR1 and CDR2: SGHRS, YFSETQ. Deletions cut 7 bases from V and 4 bases from J, with 21 bases between. The CDR3 runs 16 residues.

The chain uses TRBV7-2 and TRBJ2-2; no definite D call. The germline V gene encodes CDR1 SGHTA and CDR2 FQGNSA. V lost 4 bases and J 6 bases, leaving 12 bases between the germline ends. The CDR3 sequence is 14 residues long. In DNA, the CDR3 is TGTGCCAGCAGCTACCAGGATGGTCCCGGGGAGCTGTTTTTT. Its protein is CASSYQDGPGELFF.

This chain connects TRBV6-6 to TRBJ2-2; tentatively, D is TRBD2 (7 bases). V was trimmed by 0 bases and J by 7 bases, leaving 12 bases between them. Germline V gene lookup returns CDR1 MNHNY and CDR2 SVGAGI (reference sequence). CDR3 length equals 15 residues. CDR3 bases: TGTGCCAGCAGTTACTCGGAGGGAGGGGGCGGGGAGCTGTTTTTT. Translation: CASSYSEGGGGELFF.

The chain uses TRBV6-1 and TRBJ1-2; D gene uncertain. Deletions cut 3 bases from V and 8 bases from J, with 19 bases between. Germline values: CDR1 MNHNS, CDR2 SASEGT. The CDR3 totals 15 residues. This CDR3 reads CASSEASGNYRGYTF. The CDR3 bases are TGTGCCAGCAGTGAGGCTTCAGGAAATTATCGAGGCTACACCTTC.

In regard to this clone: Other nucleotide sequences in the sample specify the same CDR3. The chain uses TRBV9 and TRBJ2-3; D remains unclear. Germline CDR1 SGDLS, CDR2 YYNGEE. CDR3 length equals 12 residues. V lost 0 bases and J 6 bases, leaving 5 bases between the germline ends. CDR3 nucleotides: TGTGCCAGCAGCGTAGGTGGGGATACGCAGTATTTT. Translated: CASSVGGDTQYF.

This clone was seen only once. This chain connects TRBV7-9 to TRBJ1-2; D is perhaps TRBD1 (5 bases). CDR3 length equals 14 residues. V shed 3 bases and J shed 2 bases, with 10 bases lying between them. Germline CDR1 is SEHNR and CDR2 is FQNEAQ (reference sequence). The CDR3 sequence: CASSLGQDNYGYTF. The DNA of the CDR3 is TGTGCCAGCAGCTTGGGGCAGGACAACTATGGCTACACCTTC.

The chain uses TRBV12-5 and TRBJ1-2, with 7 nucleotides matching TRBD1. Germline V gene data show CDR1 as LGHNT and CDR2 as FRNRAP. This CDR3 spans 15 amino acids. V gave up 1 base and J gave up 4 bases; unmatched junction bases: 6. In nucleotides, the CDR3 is TGTGCTAGTGGTTTGGCGCGACAGGGATCCTATGGCTACACCTTC. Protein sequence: CASGLARQGSYGYTF. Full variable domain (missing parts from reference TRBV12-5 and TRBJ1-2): DARVTQTPRHKVTEMGQEVTMRCQPILGHNTVFWYRQTMMQGLELLAYFRNRAPLDDSGMPKDRFSAEMPDATLATLKIQPSEPRDSAVYFCASGLARQGSYGYTFGSGTRLTVV.

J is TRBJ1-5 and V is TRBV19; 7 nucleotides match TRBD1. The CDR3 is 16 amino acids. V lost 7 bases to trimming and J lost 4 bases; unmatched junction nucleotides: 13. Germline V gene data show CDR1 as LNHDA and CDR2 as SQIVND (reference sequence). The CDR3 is CASKPSGTATNQPQHF. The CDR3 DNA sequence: TGTGCCAGTAAGCCCTCCGGGACAGCGACAAATCAGCCCCAGCATTTT.

This CDR3 reads CAISAGPTFQGGYTF. CDR3 coding DNA: TGTGCCATCAGCGCGGGACCGACCTTTCAGGGGGGCTACACCTTC. The chain has TRBV10-3 and TRBJ1-2; D perhaps matches TRBD1 (6 bases). Germline V gives CDR1 ENHRY, CDR2 SYGVKD. Trimming removed 6 bases from V and 8 bases from J, with 22 bases in between. This CDR3 contains 15 residues.

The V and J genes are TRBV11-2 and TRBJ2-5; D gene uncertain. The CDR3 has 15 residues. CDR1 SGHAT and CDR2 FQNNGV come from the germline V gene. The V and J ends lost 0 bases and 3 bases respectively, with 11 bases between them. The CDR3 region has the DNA TGTGCCAGCAGCTTAGATGGCGCCCCGAAAGAGACCCAGTACTTC. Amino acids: CASSLDGAPKETQYF.

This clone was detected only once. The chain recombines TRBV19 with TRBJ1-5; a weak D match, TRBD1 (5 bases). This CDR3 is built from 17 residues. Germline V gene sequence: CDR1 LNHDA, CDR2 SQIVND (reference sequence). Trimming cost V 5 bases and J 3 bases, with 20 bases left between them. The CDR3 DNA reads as TGTGCCAGTAGTCCCGAGGCGAGGCAGGGAAACAATCAGCCCCAGCATTTT. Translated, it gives CASSPEARQGNNQPQHF.

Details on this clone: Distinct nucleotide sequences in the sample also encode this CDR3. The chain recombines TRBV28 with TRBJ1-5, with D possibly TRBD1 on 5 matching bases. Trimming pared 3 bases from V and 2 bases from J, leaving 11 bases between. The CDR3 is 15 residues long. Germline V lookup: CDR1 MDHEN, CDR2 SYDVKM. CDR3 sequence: CASSLAGTGNQPQHF. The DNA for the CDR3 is TGTGCCAGCAGTTTGGCCGGGACCGGCAATCAGCCCCAGCATTTT.

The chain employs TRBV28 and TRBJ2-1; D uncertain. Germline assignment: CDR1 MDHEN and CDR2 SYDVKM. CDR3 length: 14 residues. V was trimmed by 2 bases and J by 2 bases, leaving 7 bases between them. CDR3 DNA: TGTGCCAGCAGTTTAATTACCACCTACAATGAGCAGTTCTTC. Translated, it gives CASSLITTYNEQFF.

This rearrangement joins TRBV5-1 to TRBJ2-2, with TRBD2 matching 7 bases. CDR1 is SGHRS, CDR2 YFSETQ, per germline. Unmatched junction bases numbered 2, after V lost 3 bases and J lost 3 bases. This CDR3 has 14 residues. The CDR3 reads CASSWLADTGELFF. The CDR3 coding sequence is TGCGCCAGCAGCTGGCTAGCGGACACCGGGGAGCTGTTTTTT.

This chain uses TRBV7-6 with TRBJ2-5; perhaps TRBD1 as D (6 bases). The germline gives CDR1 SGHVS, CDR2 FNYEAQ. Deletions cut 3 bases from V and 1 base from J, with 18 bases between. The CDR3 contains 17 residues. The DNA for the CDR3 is TGTGCCAGCAGCTTTAATCATGAGACAGGAGGCCAAGAGACCCAGTACTTC. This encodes CASSFNHETGGQETQYF. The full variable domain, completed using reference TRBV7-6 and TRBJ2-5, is GAGVSQSPRYKVTKRGQDVALRCDPISGHVSLYWYRQALGQGPEFLTYFNYEAQQDKSGLPNDRFSAERPEGSISTLTIQRTEQRDSAMYRCASSFNHETGGQETQYFGPGTRLLVL.

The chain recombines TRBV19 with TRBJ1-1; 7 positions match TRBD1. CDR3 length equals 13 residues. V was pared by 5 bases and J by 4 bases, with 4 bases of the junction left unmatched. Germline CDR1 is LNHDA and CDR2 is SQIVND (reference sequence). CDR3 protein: CASSPTGPTEAFF. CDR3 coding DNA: TGTGCCAGTAGTCCGACAGGGCCCACTGAAGCTTTCTTT.

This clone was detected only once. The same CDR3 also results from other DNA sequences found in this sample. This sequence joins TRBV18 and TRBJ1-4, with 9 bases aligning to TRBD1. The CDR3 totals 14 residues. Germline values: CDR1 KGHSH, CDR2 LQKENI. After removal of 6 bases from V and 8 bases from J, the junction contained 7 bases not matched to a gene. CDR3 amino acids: CASSPGQGGEKLFF. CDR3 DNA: TGTGCCAGCTCGCCGGGACAGGGTGGCGAAAAACTGTTTTTT.

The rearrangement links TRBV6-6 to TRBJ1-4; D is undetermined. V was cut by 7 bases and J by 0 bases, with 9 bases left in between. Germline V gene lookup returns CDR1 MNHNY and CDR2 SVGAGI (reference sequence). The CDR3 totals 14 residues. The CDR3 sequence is CASTGPPTNEKLFF. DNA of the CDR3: TGTGCCAGCACTGGACCCCCAACTAATGAAAAACTGTTTTTT.

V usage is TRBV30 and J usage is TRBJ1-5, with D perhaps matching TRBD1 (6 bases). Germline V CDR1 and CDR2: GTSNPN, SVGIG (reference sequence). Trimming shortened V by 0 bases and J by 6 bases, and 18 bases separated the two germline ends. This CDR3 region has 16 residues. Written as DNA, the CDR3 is TGTGCCTGGAGTGTACCCGGGGGCGCGGTGTCTCAGCCCCAGCATTTT. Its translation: CAWSVPGGAVSQPQHF.

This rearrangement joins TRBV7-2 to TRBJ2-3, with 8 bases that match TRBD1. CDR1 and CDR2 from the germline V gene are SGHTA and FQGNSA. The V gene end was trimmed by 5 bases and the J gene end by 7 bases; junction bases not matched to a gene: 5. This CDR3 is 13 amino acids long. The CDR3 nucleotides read TGTGCCAGCAGCCTTGACAGGGGTAATACGCAGTATTTT. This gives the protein CASSLDRGNTQYF. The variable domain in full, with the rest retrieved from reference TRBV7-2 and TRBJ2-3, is GAGVSQSPSNKVTEKGKDVELRCDPISGHTALYWYRQSLGQGLEFLIYFQGNSAPDKSGLPSDRFSAERTGGSVSTLTIQRTQQEDSAVYLCASSLDRGNTQYFGPGTRLTVL.

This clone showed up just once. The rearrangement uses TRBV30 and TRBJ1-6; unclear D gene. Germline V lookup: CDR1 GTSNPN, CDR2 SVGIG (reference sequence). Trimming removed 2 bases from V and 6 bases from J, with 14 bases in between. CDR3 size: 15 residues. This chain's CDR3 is CAWSIQDARNSPLHF. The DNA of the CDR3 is TGTGCCTGGAGTATTCAGGACGCCCGTAATTCACCCCTCCACTTT.

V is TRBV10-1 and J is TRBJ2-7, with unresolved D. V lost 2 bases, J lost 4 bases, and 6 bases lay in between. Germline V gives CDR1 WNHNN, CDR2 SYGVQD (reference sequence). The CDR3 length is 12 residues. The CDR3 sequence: CASSEVAYEQYF. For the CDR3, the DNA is TGCGCCAGCAGTGAGGTGGCTTACGAGCAGTACTTC.